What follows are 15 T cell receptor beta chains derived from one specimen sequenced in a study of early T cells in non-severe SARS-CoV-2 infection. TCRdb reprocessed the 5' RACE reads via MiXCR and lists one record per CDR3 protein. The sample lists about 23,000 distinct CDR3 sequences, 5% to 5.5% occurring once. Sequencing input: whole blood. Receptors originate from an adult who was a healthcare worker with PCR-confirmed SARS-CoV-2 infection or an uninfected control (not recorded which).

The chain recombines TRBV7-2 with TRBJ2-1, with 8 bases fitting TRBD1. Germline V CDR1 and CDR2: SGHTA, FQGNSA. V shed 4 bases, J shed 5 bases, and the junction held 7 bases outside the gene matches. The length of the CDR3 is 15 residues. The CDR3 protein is CASSSFPTGDNEQFF. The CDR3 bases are TGTGCCAGCAGCTCCTTCCCGACAGGGGACAATGAGCAGTTCTTC.

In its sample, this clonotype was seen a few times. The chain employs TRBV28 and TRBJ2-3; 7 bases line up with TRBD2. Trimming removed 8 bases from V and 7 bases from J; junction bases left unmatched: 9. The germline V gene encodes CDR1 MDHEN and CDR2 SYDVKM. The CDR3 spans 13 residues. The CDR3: CASRAGVRNTQYF. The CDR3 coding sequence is TGTGCCAGCCGGGCGGGGGTTAGGAATACGCAGTATTTT.

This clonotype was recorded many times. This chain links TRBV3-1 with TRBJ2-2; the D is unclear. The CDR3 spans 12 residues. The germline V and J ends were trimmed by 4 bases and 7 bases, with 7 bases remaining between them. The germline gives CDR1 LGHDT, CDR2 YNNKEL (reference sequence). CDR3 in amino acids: CASSPWGGELFF. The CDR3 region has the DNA TGTGCCAGCAGCCCCTGGGGCGGGGAGCTGTTTTTT. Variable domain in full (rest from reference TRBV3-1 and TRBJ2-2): DTAVSQTPKYLVTQMGNDKSIKCEQNLGHDTMYWYKQDSKKFLKIMFSYNNKELIINETVPNRFSPKSPDKAHLNLHINSLELGDSAVYFCASSPWGGELFFGEGSRLTVL.

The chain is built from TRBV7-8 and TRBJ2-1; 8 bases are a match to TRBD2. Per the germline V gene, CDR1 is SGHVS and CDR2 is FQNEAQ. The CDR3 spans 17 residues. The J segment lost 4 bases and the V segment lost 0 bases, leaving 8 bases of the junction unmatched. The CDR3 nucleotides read TGTGCCAGCAGCTTAGCCAGCGGGAGTTACGCATACAATGAGCAGTTCTTC. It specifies CASSLASGSYAYNEQFF.

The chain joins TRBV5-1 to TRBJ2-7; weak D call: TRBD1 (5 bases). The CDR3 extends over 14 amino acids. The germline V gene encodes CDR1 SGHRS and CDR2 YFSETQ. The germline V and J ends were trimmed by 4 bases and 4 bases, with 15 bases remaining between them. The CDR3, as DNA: TGCGCCAGCAGCCAGGACAACAGACCATACGAGCAGTACTTC. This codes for CASSQDNRPYEQYF.

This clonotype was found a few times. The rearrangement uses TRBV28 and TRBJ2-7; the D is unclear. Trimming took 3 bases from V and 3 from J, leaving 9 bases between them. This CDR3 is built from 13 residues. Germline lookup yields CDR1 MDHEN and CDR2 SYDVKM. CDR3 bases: TGTGCCAGCAGTTTTACCGTTTTCTACGAGCAGTACTTC. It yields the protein CASSFTVFYEQYF.

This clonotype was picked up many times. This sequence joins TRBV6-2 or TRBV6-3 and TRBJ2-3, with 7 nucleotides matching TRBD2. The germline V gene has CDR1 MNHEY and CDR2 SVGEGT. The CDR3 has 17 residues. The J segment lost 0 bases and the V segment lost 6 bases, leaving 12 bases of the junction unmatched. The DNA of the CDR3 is TGTGCCAGCAGCACAGACCTCCTAGCGGCAAGCACAGATACGCAGTATTTT. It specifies CASSTDLLAASTDTQYF.

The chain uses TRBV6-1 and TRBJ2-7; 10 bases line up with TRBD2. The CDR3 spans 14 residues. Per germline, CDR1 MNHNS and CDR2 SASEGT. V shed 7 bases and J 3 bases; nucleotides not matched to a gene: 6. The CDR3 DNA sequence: TGTGCCAGCATGGGGGCTAGCGGGAGCTACGAGCAGTACGTC. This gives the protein CASMGASGSYEQYV.

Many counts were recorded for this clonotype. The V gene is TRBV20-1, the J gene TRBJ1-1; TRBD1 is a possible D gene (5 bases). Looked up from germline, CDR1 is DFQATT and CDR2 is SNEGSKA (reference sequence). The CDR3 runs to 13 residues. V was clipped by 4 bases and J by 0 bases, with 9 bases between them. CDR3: CSAIDSLNTEAFF. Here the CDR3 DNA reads TGCAGTGCTATCGACAGTCTGAACACTGAAGCTTTCTTT.

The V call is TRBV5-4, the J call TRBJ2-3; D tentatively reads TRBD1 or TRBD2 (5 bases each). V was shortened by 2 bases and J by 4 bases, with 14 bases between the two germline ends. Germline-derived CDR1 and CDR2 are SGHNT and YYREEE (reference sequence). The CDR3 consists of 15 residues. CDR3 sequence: CASSFLGDPADTQYF. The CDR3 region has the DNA TGTGCCAGCAGCTTCCTGGGGGACCCCGCAGATACGCAGTATTTT.

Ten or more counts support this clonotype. CDR3 residues: CAWSPTGQQPQHF. CDR3 DNA sequence: TGTGCCTGGAGTCCGACAGGGCAGCAGCCCCAGCATTTT. The rearrangement joins TRBV30 to TRBJ1-5, with TRBD1 identical over 7 bases. V shed 2 bases, J shed 7 bases, and the junction held 5 bases outside the gene matches. Germline V gives CDR1 GTSNPN, CDR2 SVGIG (reference sequence). The CDR3 totals 13 residues.

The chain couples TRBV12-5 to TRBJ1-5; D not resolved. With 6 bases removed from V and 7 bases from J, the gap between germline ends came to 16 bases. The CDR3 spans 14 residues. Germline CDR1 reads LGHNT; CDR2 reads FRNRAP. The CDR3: CASGLGHISQPQHF. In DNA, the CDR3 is TGTGCTAGTGGCCTAGGGCACATCAGCCAGCCCCAGCATTTT.

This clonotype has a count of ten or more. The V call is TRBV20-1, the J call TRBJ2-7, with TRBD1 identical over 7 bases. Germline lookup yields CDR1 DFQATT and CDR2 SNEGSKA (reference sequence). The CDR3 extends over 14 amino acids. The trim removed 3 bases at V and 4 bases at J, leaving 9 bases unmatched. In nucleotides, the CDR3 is TGCAGTGCTAGCGCCGGGACAGCAGAGTACGAGCAGTACTTC. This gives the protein CSASAGTAEYEQYF.

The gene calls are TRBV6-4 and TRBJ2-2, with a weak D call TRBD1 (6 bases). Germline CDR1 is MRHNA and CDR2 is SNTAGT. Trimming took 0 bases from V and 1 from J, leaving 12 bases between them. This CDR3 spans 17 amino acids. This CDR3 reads CASSDSNEGVNTGELFF. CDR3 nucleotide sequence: TGTGCCAGCAGTGACTCGAACGAGGGGGTGAACACCGGGGAGCTGTTTTTT.

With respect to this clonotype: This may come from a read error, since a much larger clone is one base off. As DNA, the CDR3 is TGTGCCATCAGTGAAGTAGGCTACTATGGCTACACCTTC. It codes for CAISEVGYYGYTF. The chain has TRBV10-3 and TRBJ1-2; the D is unclear. The V end was cut by 3 bases, the J end by 3 bases, with 8 bases between. The CDR3 has 13 amino acids. Germline CDR1 and CDR2: ENHRY and SYGVKD.